This passage covers 25 T cell receptor delta chains from one sample sequenced in a study of γδ T cells in repeated Plasmodium falciparum infection. Vgamma9/Vdelta2+ and Vdelta2-negative gammadelta T cells were flow-sorted from PBMC for bulk sequencing. TCRdb reanalysed the multiplex PCR reads with CATT. This table has more than 45,000 delta-chain clones, over 1.5% appearing once. Sequencing input: gamma-delta T cells from blood. The origin of the receptors is a pool of human donors (malaria-infected and uninfected, not separated).

On this clone itself: TCRdb's protein, taken from a much larger clone, differs from this DNA's translation at residue 18, likely owing to a read error; the protein displayed comes from the DNA. This chain joins TRDV1 and TRDJ1; 8 bases map to TRDD3. The germline gives CDR1 TSWWSYY, CDR2 QGS. The CDR3 covers 21 residues. In DNA, the CDR3 is TGTGCTCTTGGGGAAGGATCTAGATTTCCCTATTTACTGGGGGCCATTGATACACTCATCTTT. Translated: CALGEGSRFPYLLGAIDTLIF.

This clone came up a few times. The protein that TCRdb holds for this DNA derives from a much larger clone and differs from the translated DNA at residue 14, which likely indicates a read error; the protein shown here is translated from the DNA. No J gene was named, though the V gene is TRDV2; the table's D call, TRDD3, was not checked against the DNA. Per germline, CDR1 GEAIGNYY and CDR2 EKD. This CDR3 has 16 residues. As DNA, the CDR3 is TGTGCCTGTGACACCGTGGGGCATCGCCAGACCGATAAACCCATCTTT. Translated: CACDTVGHRQTDKPIF.

In the case of this clone: This probably arose from a read error, given a far larger clone one base away. Other nucleotide sequences from this sample produce the same CDR3. The genes are TRDV2 and TRDJ1; a weak D match, TRDD3 (5 bases). Looked up from germline, CDR1 is GEAIGNYY and CDR2 is EKD. This CDR3 is built from 19 residues. The V gene lost 2 bases and the J gene lost 3 bases, with 27 bases spanning the gap. DNA for the CDR3: TGTGCCTGTGACATCGGGGGCCATGGAAAGGATTATGACGCCGATAAACTCATCTTT. This sequence encodes CACDIGGHGKDYDADKLIF.

This clone was picked up many times. TCRdb records a much larger clone's protein for this DNA, with a difference at residue 15 that likely arises from a read error; the protein given is the translation of the DNA. CDR3 bases: TGTGCCTGTGACACCGACAACTGGGGGATACGCGTCTTACCAGTCACACCCCCTCGGATCTTT. The encoded protein is CACDTDNWGIRVLPVTPPRIF. The V gene is TRDV2, the J gene TRDJ1, with 13 bases identical to TRDD3. The CDR3 contains 21 residues. Germline values: CDR1 GEAIGNYY, CDR2 EKD. The junction had 29 bases not matched to a gene; V was cut back by 0 bases and J by 14 bases.

With respect to this clone: TCRdb shows a much larger clone's protein in place of this DNA's translation, and the two differ at residue 13, likely through a read error; the protein shown is translated from the DNA. The genes are TRDV1 and TRDJ1; TRDD3 matches 10 bases. No J gene is reported in TCRdb; it was inferred here by comparing the DNA with germline. Germline V CDR1 and CDR2: TSWWSYY, QGS. This CDR3 is 18 amino acids long. Trimming removed 3 bases from V and 7 bases from J; junction bases left unmatched: 17. The CDR3 loop is CALGEPLRTGGSDGKLIF. In nucleotides, the CDR3 is TGTGCTCTTGGGGAGCCACTACGTACTGGGGGATCGGACGGTAAACTCATCTTT.

This clone has ten or more counts. The protein held in TCRdb is that of a much larger clone and does not match this DNA's translation at residue 8, likely because of a read error; the protein shown is translated from the DNA. The chain links TRDV2 to TRDJ1, with D possibly matching TRDD2 (9 bases). TCRdb carries no J gene annotation; the J gene was assigned here by matching the DNA with germline. Trimming pared 1 base from V and 0 bases from J, leaving 26 bases between. The germline CDR1 and CDR2 sequences are GEAIGNYY and EKD. The CDR3 is 20 amino acids. CDR3 DNA sequence: TGTGCCTGTGACACGGCCTTCCTACCGGCTACTGGGGGGTACACCGATAAACTCATCTTT. Translation gives CACDTAFLPATGGYTDKLIF.

This clone was detected a few times. The TCRdb record carries a much larger clone's protein, which differs from this DNA's translation at residue 8; a read error is the likely cause, and the protein listed here is the DNA translation. This rearrangement joins TRDV1 to TRDJ1; D remains unclear. No J gene is reported in TCRdb; it was inferred here by comparing the DNA with germline. V shed 2 bases and J shed 0 bases, with 25 bases lying between them. Per germline, CDR1 TSWWSYY and CDR2 QGS. The CDR3 runs 20 residues. The DNA for the CDR3 is TGTGCTCTTGGGGAAAGACAAATCCCAGGAGTACTTCTCCACACCGATAAACTCATCTTT. Amino acid sequence: CALGERQIPGVLLHTDKLIF.

Note on this clone: A far larger clone is just one base off, so this is likely a read error. Other DNA sequences in this specimen translate into the identical CDR3. The DNA for the CDR3 is TGTGCTCTTGGGGAATCTCCGTCCTTTGGGCTGGGGGCACCGTATAAACTCATCTTT. Translating gives CALGESPSFGLGAPYKLIF. The chain recombines TRDV1 with TRDJ1; 7 nucleotides agree with TRDD3. V shed 2 bases, J shed 6 bases, and the junction held 21 bases outside the gene matches. Germline CDR1 and CDR2: TSWWSYY and QGS. This CDR3 has 19 residues.

This clone was counted between two and nine times. The TCRdb record carries a much larger clone's protein, which differs from this DNA's translation at residue 9; a read error is the likely cause, and the protein listed here is the DNA translation. The chain couples TRDV1 to TRDJ1, with 8 bases matching TRDD3. There are 20 residues in the CDR3. Looked up from germline, CDR1 is TSWWSYY and CDR2 is QGS. V gave up 0 bases and J gave up 2 bases; unmatched junction bases: 17. CDR3 nucleotides: TGTGCTCTTGGGGAACTAAATCCCATCTACTGGGGGTGGAGAACCGATAAACTCATCTTT. This gives the protein CALGELNPIYWGWRTDKLIF.

The sample holds many counts of this clone. A far larger clone differs by one base, so this is likely a read error. Different DNA sequences within this sample yield the same CDR3. The CDR3 sequence: CALGEPGPFCRTVAGCTDKLIF. For the CDR3, the DNA is TGCGCTCTTGGGGAACCCGGTCCCTTTTGCCGTACGGTGGCCGGGTGCACCGATAAACTCATCTTT. J is TRDJ1 and V is TRDV1, with TRDD3 as a possible D gene (5 bases). CDR1 TSWWSYY and CDR2 QGS come from the germline V gene. There are 22 residues in the CDR3.

Comment on this clone: With a far larger clone one base away, a read error is the likely cause. The same CDR3 can be traced to other DNA sequences in this sample. V usage is TRDV2 and J usage is TRDJ1; D remains unclear. CDR1 GEAIGNYY and CDR2 EKD come from the germline V gene. The CDR3 loop spans 17 amino acids. CDR3 region: CACDTAGVTSGTDKLIF. The CDR3, as DNA: TGTGCCTGCGACACCGCCGGGGTCACCTCGGGGACCGATAAACTCATCTTT.

This clone was counted only a few times. Translating this DNA gives a protein that differs at residues 12 and 18 from the TCRdb one, which belongs to a much larger clone; a read error is likely, and the protein shown is this translation. The chain recombines TRDV1 with TRDJ1, with D possibly being TRDD3 (6 bases). Germline V gene data show CDR1 as TSWWSYY and CDR2 as QGS. Trimming left V 2 bases short and J 0 bases short, with 43 bases between. The CDR3 is made up of 26 amino acids. In DNA form, the CDR3 reads TGTGCTCTTGGGGAAACAAAACGTAGAATGGTAGGCTGGGGATCCGATCCCCCTGAGTACACCGATAAACTCATCTTT. This gives the protein CALGETKRRMVGWGSDPPEYTDKLIF.

A word on this clone: A read error likely explains this, since a far larger clone differs by one base. The sample contains more than one DNA sequence encoding this CDR3. This CDR3 reads CALGEAGPSYGRSTGGPRWVTDKLIF. CDR3 coding DNA: TGTGCTCTTGGGGAAGCGGGGCCTTCCTATGGGAGGAGTACTGGGGGACCCCGTTGGGTCACCGATAAACTCATCTTT. The rearrangement joins TRDV1 to TRDJ1, with a possible D match to TRDD3 (9 bases). The J gene, missing from TCRdb, was assigned here through DNA to germline matching. The CDR3 has 26 amino acids. V gave up 2 bases and J gave up 1 base, with 44 bases separating them. Germline V lookup: CDR1 TSWWSYY, CDR2 QGS.

This clone turned up a few times. The translation of this DNA and the TCRdb protein of a much larger clone differ at residue 2, probably owing to a read error; the protein shown here is translated from the DNA. In nucleotides, the CDR3 is TGTTCTCTTGGGGAACCACTTCCCCACTGGGGGATACCCGTGTACACCGATAAACTCATCTTT. Translation gives CSLGEPLPHWGIPVYTDKLIF. This chain connects TRDV1 to TRDJ1; 12 bases are shared with TRDD3. CDR1 TSWWSYY and CDR2 QGS come from the germline V gene. The length of the CDR3 is 21 residues.

This clone was observed a handful of times. A single base is all that separates this from a far larger clone, so a read error is likely. This sample also contains other DNA sequences that code for the same CDR3. This chain joins TRDV2 and TRDJ1; D is possibly TRDD3 (5 bases). CDR1 and CDR2 (germline): GEAIGNYY, EKD. The CDR3 length is 12 residues. For the CDR3, the DNA is TGTGCCTGTGACACCGGGGGCGATAAACTCATCTTC. It encodes CACDTGGDKLIF.

This clone was recorded many times. A far larger clone is only one base removed, so a read error is likely. Other DNA variants within this sample encode the same CDR3. V gene TRDV2 combines with J gene TRDJ1, with a tentative D call TRDD3 (6 bases). The J gene, left out of TCRdb, was set here by checking the DNA against germline. This CDR3 is 18 amino acids long. Germline V gene sequence: CDR1 GEAIGNYY, CDR2 EKD. V was shortened by 1 base and J by 0 bases, with 20 bases between the two germline ends. The CDR3 sequence: CACDTVRGTQLYTDKLIF. CDR3 DNA: TGTGCCTGTGACACAGTCCGGGGGACCCAATTGTACACCGATAAACTCATCTTT.

Note on this clone: A far larger clone lies a single base away; this is likely a read error. The sample contains more than one DNA sequence encoding this CDR3. V is TRDV1 and J is TRDJ1, with TRDD3 as a possible D gene (9 bases). Here the J gene was assigned by germline matching of the DNA, as TCRdb has none. V was clipped by 0 bases and J by 1 base, with 48 bases between them. Germline CDR1 TSWWSYY, CDR2 QGS. CDR3 length: 28 amino acids. The CDR3 nucleotides read TGTGCTCTTGGGGAACTAGGGGGCCGGGTCTTCTTTCGGGCTTCCTACGAGCTGGGGGATTTTCGCACCGATAAACTCATCTTT. Its protein is CALGELGGRVFFRASYELGDFRTDKLIF.

This clone showed up just a few times. A read error likely explains why the TCRdb protein, taken from a much larger clone, differs from this DNA's translation at residue 17; the protein shown is translated from the DNA. V is TRDV1 and J is TRDJ4; the match to TRDD3 covers 10 bases. This CDR3 region has 20 residues. Germline values: CDR1 TSWWSYY, CDR2 QGS. The CDR3 bases are TGTGCTCTTGGGGAATGCTACCAACTGGGGGATCCAAGAAATACCAGACTCCTGATCTTT. This sequence encodes CALGECYQLGDPRNTRLLIF.

This clone was detected ten times or more. One base separates it from a far larger clone, so it is likely a read error. This specimen includes other DNA sequences encoding the same CDR3. This chain links TRDV1 with TRDJ1; TRDD3 agrees at 9 bases. Germline trimming cut 4 bases from V and 1 base from J; bases unmatched to any gene: 31. Germline CDR1 reads TSWWSYY; CDR2 reads QGS. CDR3 length equals 24 residues. In DNA, the CDR3 is TGTGCTCTTGGGGGGTACACTCCCTTACCGGAGGTCTTTTACTGGGGGACTTCCACCGATAAACTCATCTTT. Translated, it gives CALGGYTPLPEVFYWGTSTDKLIF.

This clone was seen only a few times. It differs at one base from a far larger clone, so likely a read error. Other DNA sequences in the sample encode the same CDR3. The V gene is TRDV1, the J gene TRDJ1, with TRDD3 matching over 12 bases. The CDR3 contains 18 residues. Trimming at V came to 2 bases and at J to 11 bases, leaving 18 bases not matched to a gene. Germline V gene lookup returns CDR1 TSWWSYY and CDR2 QGS. The CDR3 nucleotides are TGTGCTCTTGGGGAAATGCAGGAACTACTGGGGGATACCCTTAAGCTCATCTTT. This codes for CALGEMQELLGDTLKLIF.

This clone was detected only a few times. The protein recorded in TCRdb matches a much larger clone and deviates from this DNA's translation at residue 19, suggesting a read error; the protein here is obtained by translating the DNA. The chain carries TRDV1 and TRDJ1; a weak D match, TRDD2 (6 bases). No J gene was available from TCRdb, and it was assigned here by a germline match of the DNA. Germline V gene sequence: CDR1 TSWWSYY, CDR2 QGS. CDR3 length: 22 residues. This CDR3 reads CALGKTPFFLTNLASPTDELIF. The CDR3 coding sequence is TGTGCTCTCGGGAAGACCCCATTCTTCCTCACCAATTTAGCGTCTCCAACCGATGAACTCATCTTT.

This clone was seen many times. TCRdb's protein for this DNA is that of a much larger clone and differs from the translation at residue 6, likely a read error; the protein shown is the DNA translation. The genes are TRDV1 and TRDJ1; TRDD3 agrees at 8 bases. The germline CDR1 and CDR2 sequences are TSWWSYY and QGS. The CDR3 loop spans 22 amino acids. J gave up 1 base and V 6 bases, and 28 bases lay outside the gene matches. CDR3 in DNA: TGTGCTCTTGGTGTAAGCCCGCCTTCCGACGACCAATGTGGGATACGCACCGATAAACTCATCTTT. Protein product: CALGVSPPSDDQCGIRTDKLIF.

As for this clone: TCRdb records a much larger clone's protein for this DNA, with a difference at residue 9 that likely arises from a read error; the protein given is the translation of the DNA. V and J are TRDV1 and TRDJ1; unclear D gene. CDR3 length: 18 amino acids. Between the trimmed V and J ends, which lost 2 bases and 0 bases, there was a span of 19 bases. The germline V gene has CDR1 TSWWSYY and CDR2 QGS. The chain's CDR3 is CALGEYVAPAPYTDKLIF. The CDR3 DNA reads TGTGCTCTTGGGGAATACGTAGCTCCGGCCCCGTACACCGATAAACTCATCTTT.

In regard to this clone: This probably arose from a read error, given a far larger clone one base away. This chain uses TRDV1 with TRDJ1; 12 bases match TRDD3. The J gene was not available in TCRdb and was assigned here by matching the DNA to germline segments. The CDR3 covers 22 residues. In germline, CDR1 is TSWWSYY, CDR2 QGS. CDR3 DNA: TGTGCCCTTGGGATATCCTTTCCCTTCCTATACTGGGGGATACAAGATGTCGATAAACTCATCTTT. Its protein is CALGISFPFLYWGIQDVDKLIF.

The sample holds a few counts of this clone. The likely explanation is a read error, given a far larger clone one base away. The same CDR3 is also encoded by other DNA sequences in this sample. V and J are TRDV1 and TRDJ1; no firm D call. The J gene, absent from TCRdb, was called here by matching the DNA to germline. The V end lost 1 base, the J end lost 0 bases, and 21 bases lay between the germline ends. CDR3 size: 19 residues. From germline, CDR1 is TSWWSYY and CDR2 QGS. CDR3: CALGERFTLTLVYTDKLIF. The CDR3 DNA follows: TGTGCTCTTGGGGAACGGTTTACTCTAACCCTCGTGTACACCGATAAACTCATCTTT.